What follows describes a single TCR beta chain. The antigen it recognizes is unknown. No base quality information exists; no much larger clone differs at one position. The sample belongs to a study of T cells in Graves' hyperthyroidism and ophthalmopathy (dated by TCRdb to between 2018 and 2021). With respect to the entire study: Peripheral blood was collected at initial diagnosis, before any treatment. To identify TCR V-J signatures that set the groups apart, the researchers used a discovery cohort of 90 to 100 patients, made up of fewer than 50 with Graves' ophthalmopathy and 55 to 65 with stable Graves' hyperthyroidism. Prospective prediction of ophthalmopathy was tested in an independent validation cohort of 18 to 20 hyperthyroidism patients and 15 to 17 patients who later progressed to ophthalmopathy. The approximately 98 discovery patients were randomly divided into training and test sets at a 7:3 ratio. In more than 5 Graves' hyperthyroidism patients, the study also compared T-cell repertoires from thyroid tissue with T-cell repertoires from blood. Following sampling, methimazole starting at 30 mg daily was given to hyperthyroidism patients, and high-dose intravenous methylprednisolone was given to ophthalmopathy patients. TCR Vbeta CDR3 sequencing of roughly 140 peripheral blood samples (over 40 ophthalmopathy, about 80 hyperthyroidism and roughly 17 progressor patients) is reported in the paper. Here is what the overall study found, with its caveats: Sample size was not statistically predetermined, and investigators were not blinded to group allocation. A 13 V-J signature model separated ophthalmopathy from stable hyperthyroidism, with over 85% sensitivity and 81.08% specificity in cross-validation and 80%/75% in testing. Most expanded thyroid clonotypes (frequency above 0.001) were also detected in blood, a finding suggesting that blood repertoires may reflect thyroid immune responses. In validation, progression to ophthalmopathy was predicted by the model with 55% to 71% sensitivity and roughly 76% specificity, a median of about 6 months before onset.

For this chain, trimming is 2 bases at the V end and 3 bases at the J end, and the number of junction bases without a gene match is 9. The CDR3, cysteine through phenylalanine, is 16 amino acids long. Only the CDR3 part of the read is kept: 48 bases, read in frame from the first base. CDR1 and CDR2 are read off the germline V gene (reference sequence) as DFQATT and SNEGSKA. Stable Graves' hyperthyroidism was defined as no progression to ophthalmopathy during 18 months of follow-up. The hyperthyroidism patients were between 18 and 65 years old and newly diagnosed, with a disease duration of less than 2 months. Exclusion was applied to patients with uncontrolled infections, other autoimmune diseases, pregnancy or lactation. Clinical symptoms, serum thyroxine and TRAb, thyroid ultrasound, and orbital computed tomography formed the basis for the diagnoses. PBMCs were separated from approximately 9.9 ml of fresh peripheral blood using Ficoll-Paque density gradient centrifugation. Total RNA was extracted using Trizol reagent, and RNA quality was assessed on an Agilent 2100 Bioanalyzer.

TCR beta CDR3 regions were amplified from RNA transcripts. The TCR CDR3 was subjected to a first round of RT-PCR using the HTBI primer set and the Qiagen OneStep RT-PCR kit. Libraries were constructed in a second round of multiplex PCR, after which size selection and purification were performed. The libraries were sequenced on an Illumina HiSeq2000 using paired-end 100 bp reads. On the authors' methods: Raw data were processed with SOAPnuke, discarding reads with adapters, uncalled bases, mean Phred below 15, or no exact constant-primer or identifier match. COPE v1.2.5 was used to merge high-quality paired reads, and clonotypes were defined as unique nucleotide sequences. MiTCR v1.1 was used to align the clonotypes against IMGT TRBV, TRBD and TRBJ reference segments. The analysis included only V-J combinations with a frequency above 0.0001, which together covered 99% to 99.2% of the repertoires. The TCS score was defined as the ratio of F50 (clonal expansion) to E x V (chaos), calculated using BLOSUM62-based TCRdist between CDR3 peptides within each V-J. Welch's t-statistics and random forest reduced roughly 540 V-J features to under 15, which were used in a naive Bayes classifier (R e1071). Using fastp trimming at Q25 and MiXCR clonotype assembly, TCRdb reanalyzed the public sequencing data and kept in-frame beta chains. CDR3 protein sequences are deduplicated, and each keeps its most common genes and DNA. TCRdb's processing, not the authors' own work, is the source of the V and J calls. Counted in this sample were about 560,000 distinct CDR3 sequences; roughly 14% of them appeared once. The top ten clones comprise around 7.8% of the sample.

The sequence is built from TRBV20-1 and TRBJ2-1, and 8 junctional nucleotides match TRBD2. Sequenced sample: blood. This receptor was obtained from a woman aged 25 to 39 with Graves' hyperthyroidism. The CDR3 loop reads CSARQSASGYYNEQFF. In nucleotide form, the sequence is TGCAGTGCTAGACAGTCCGCTAGCGGGTACTACAATGAGCAGTTCTTC.